Following are 29 T cell receptor beta chains from one sample sequenced in a study of T cell changes during pregnancy in multiple sclerosis. Sequenced by immunoSEQ multiplex PCR; TCRdb stores in-frame clones only, minus some. The sample comprises under 95,000 clones, approximately 93% of which are singletons, and roughly 0.93% rests with the top ten. Sequencing was performed on peripheral blood, taken in the second trimester of pregnancy. Receptors originate from a female donor in good health, enrolled as a control in a pregnancy study.

This clone was picked up one time. The CDR3 DNA reads as TGCGCCAGCAGCACCCGTGGACTAGCATACAATGAGCAGTTCTTC. It codes for CASSTRGLAYNEQFF. This chain uses TRBV4-1 with TRBJ2-1, with TRBD2 matching over 8 bases. V was pared by 5 bases and J by 4 bases, with 7 bases of the junction left unmatched. There are 15 residues in the CDR3. Germline CDR1 and CDR2: MGHRA and YSYEKL.

DNA of the CDR3: TGCGCCAGCAGCTTGGAGCCGGGAATGGAGACCCAGTACTTC. Translating gives CASSLEPGMETQYF. The chain joins TRBV5-1 to TRBJ2-5; maybe TRBD2 (5 bases). Germline V gene sequence: CDR1 SGHRS, CDR2 YFSETQ. The V end was cut by 0 bases, the J end by 5 bases, with 11 bases between. This CDR3 has 14 residues.

The V gene is TRBV5-1, the J gene TRBJ1-6, with D possibly matching TRBD1 (6 bases). This CDR3 region has 15 residues. Germline CDR1 reads SGHRS; CDR2 reads YFSETQ. Trimming left V 0 bases short and J 8 bases short, with 12 bases between. In nucleotides, the CDR3 is TGCGCCAGCAGCTTGGTGCGCAGGGGAGATTCACCCCTCCACTTT. Translating gives CASSLVRRGDSPLHF.

V gene TRBV7-9 combines with J gene TRBJ1-4; D is unresolved. V shed 4 bases and J shed 3 bases, with 9 bases lying between them. The germline V gene encodes CDR1 SEHNR and CDR2 FQNEAQ (reference sequence). The CDR3 loop spans 14 amino acids. The CDR3 nucleotides are TGTGCCAGCAGCTCTGAGGGAGCTAATGAAAAACTGTTTTTT. As protein: CASSSEGANEKLFF.

The rearrangement uses TRBV5-5 and TRBJ1-1; no clear D gene. Trimming removed 2 bases at V and 1 base at J, with 12 bases between. The CDR3 spans 15 residues. Germline V gives CDR1 SGHKS, CDR2 YYEKEE (reference sequence). As DNA, the CDR3 is TGTGCCAGCAGCTTCCCAACGAGTCGGAACACTGAAGCTTTCTTT. Translating it yields CASSFPTSRNTEAFF.

This clone was detected only once. The gene calls are TRBV28 and TRBJ2-7, with D possibly matching TRBD2 (6 bases). V lost 6 bases, J lost 7 bases, and 19 bases lay in between. Germline CDR1 is MDHEN and CDR2 is SYDVKM. CDR3 size: 14 residues. CDR3 nucleotides: TGTGCCAGCAGCAGGACTATGGCCCAATCTGAGCAGTACTTC. Residues: CASSRTMAQSEQYF.

This clone was detected once. The rearrangement links TRBV19 to TRBJ2-7; D is perhaps TRBD1 (5 bases). CDR3 length: 15 residues. The germline V gene has CDR1 LNHDA and CDR2 SQIVND (reference sequence). Trimming removed 0 bases from V and 5 bases from J, with 14 bases in between. CDR3 sequence reads: CASSIDRVRAHEQYF. The CDR3 DNA reads TGTGCCAGTAGTATAGACCGAGTCAGGGCCCACGAGCAGTACTTC. The whole variable domain, remainder taken from reference TRBV19 and TRBJ2-7, is DGGITQSPKYLFRKEGQNVTLSCEQNLNHDAMYWYRQDPGQGLRLIYYSQIVNDFQKGDIAEGYSVSREKKESFPLTVTSAQKNPTAFYLCASSIDRVRAHEQYFGPGTRLTVT.

This clone was seen a single time. V is TRBV9 and J is TRBJ2-5; possibly TRBD2 for D (6 bases). Trimming took 0 bases from V and 5 from J, leaving 11 bases between them. Germline CDR1 and CDR2: SGDLS and YYNGEE. There are 14 residues in the CDR3. CDR3 sequence reads: CASSVGGTPETQYF. The CDR3 DNA follows: TGTGCCAGCAGCGTAGGAGGGACTCCCGAGACCCAGTACTTC. Using reference TRBV9 and TRBJ2-5 for the parts outside the CDR3, the full variable domain is DSGVTQTPKHLITATGQRVTLRCSPRSGDLSVYWYQQSLDQGLQFLIQYYNGEERAKGNILERFSAQQFPDLHSELNLSSLELGDSALYFCASSVGGTPETQYFGPGTRLLVL.

The CDR3 DNA reads TGTGCCAGTAGTATGCCACAGGCGCGGGGGATAGGCTGGGACAATGAGCAGTTCTTC. Its protein product is CASSMPQARGIGWDNEQFF. The chain has TRBV19 and TRBJ2-1; 7 bases agree with TRBD2. Germline CDR1 reads LNHDA; CDR2 reads SQIVND (reference sequence). The CDR3 totals 19 residues. V trimming: 3 bases; J trimming: 5 bases; junction bases outside the gene matches: 19.

The chain carries TRBV4-1 and TRBJ2-5; D gene uncertain. CDR1 MGHRA and CDR2 YSYEKL come from the germline V gene. The CDR3 contains 15 residues. Trimming removed 0 bases from V and 2 bases from J, with 10 bases in between. In DNA form, the CDR3 reads TGCGCCAGCAGCCAAGAATCCCAGAGGCAAGAGACCCAGTACTTC. Translation gives CASSQESQRQETQYF.

The chain combines TRBV5-6 with TRBJ2-7; D is possibly TRBD2 (8 bases). Germline-derived CDR1 and CDR2 are SGHDT and YYEEEE. V was cut by 6 bases and J by 2 bases, with 24 bases left in between. The CDR3 has 17 residues. The CDR3 reads CASTSGGDGTETYEQYF. CDR3 DNA sequence: TGTGCCAGCACGTCGGGGGGGGACGGGACAGAAACCTACGAGCAGTACTTC. Full variable domain (outside the CDR3, taken from reference TRBV5-6 and TRBJ2-7): DAGVTQSPTHLIKTRGQQVTLRCSPKSGHDTVSWYQQALGQGPQFIFQYYEEEERQRGNFPDRFSGHQFPNYSSELNVNALLLGDSALYLCASTSGGDGTETYEQYFGPGTRLTVT.

The V call is TRBV19, the J call TRBJ1-1; 10 nucleotides match TRBD1. The CDR3 runs to 14 residues. Germline V gene data show CDR1 as LNHDA and CDR2 as SQIVND (reference sequence). V was pared by 4 bases and J by 10 bases, with 9 bases of the junction left unmatched. CDR3 amino acids: CASSRRQGAGGAFF. In nucleotides, the CDR3 is TGTGCCAGTAGTAGAAGACAGGGGGCCGGGGGAGCTTTCTTT.

The chain links TRBV18 to TRBJ2-5; 7 bases match TRBD2. Germline CDR1 and CDR2: KGHSH and LQKENI. V was clipped by 0 bases and J by 5 bases; unmatched bases: 15. The CDR3 is made up of 18 amino acids. The CDR3 loop is CASSPPGFVAPGGETQYF. The CDR3 coding sequence is TGTGCCAGCTCACCACCGGGATTCGTCGCTCCCGGGGGGGAGACCCAGTACTTC.

The chain combines TRBV5-1 with TRBJ1-1, with 7 positions matching TRBD1. Germline V gene lookup returns CDR1 SGHRS and CDR2 YFSETQ. Trimming at V came to 4 bases and at J to 9 bases, leaving 6 bases not matched to a gene. This CDR3 spans 12 amino acids. The CDR3 loop is CASSLGTEQAFF. CDR3 nucleotide sequence: TGCGCCAGCAGCCTGGGGACAGAACAAGCTTTCTTT.

CDR3: CASSPPGLAGGNEQFF. CDR3 DNA sequence: TGTGCCAGCTCACCACCGGGACTAGCGGGAGGGAATGAGCAGTTCTTC. This chain joins TRBV18 and TRBJ2-1; 16 bases map to TRBD2. The germline V gene encodes CDR1 KGHSH and CDR2 LQKENI. J was trimmed by 7 bases and V by 0 bases; bases with no gene match: 0. The CDR3 sequence is 16 residues long.

The V gene is TRBV11-2, the J gene TRBJ1-2; 9 bases map to TRBD1. J was trimmed by 4 bases and V by 5 bases; bases with no gene match: 2. Germline CDR1 SGHAT, CDR2 FQNNGV. The CDR3 runs 13 residues. CDR3 DNA sequence: TGTGCCAGCAGCGCGGGACAGGGCTATGGCTACACCTTC. Amino acids: CASSAGQGYGYTF.

This chain uses TRBV19 with TRBJ2-4, with D maybe TRBD1 (6 bases). Trimming left V 0 bases short and J 9 bases short, with 9 bases between. From germline, CDR1 is LNHDA and CDR2 SQIVND (reference sequence). This CDR3 contains 13 residues. CDR3 in DNA: TGTGCCAGTAGTATAGAGCAGGGGTCCATTCAGTACTTC. Protein sequence: CASSIEQGSIQYF. Full variable domain (missing parts from reference TRBV19 and TRBJ2-4): DGGITQSPKYLFRKEGQNVTLSCEQNLNHDAMYWYRQDPGQGLRLIYYSQIVNDFQKGDIAEGYSVSREKKESFPLTVTSAQKNPTAFYLCASSIEQGSIQYFGAGTRLSVL.

The CDR3 loop reads CASSREISYEQYF. For the CDR3, the DNA is TGTGCCAGTAGTCGGGAGATCTCCTACGAGCAGTACTTC. This chain links TRBV19 with TRBJ2-7; D is possibly TRBD2 (6 bases). The CDR3 consists of 13 residues. Per the germline V gene, CDR1 is LNHDA and CDR2 is SQIVND (reference sequence). Trimming left V 5 bases short and J 0 bases short, with 8 bases between.

The CDR3 region is CASSLGPGGQPQHF. The CDR3 DNA follows: TGTGCCAGCAGCCTTGGACCAGGGGGACAGCCCCAGCATTTT. V and J are TRBV5-6 and TRBJ1-5; TRBD1 matches 7 bases. After removal of 4 bases from V and 7 bases from J, the junction contained 8 bases not matched to a gene. There are 14 residues in the CDR3. Germline V gene data show CDR1 as SGHDT and CDR2 as YYEEEE.

V gene TRBV5-1 combines with J gene TRBJ2-5; D may be TRBD2 (5 bases). Germline CDR1 reads SGHRS; CDR2 reads YFSETQ. The CDR3 has 15 amino acids. V shed 0 bases and J shed 2 bases, with 11 bases lying between them. CDR3 in DNA: TGCGCCAGCAGCTTGGCCGGGGTGGGGCAAGAGACCCAGTACTTC. This encodes CASSLAGVGQETQYF.

The chain recombines TRBV7-2 with TRBJ1-1, with TRBD1 matching 7 bases. There are 13 residues in the CDR3. Germline loops: CDR1 SGHTA, CDR2 FQGNSA. The trim removed 6 bases at V and 6 bases at J, leaving 7 bases unmatched. The CDR3 here is CASSVQGPSEAFF. In DNA form, the CDR3 reads TGTGCCAGCAGTGTACAGGGGCCCTCTGAAGCTTTCTTT.

The rearrangement links TRBV7-9 to TRBJ1-2; D gene ambiguous. Germline V CDR1 and CDR2: SEHNR, FQNEAQ (reference sequence). V was clipped by 5 bases and J by 0 bases, with 19 bases between them. The CDR3 consists of 17 residues. CDR3 in amino acids: CASSLSDAGYTNYGYTF. Here the CDR3 DNA reads TGTGCCAGCAGCCTATCCGACGCAGGTTATACTAACTATGGCTACACCTTC.

The count of this clone is one. The V gene is TRBV2, the J gene TRBJ2-1, with TRBD2 matching 7 bases. With V trimmed by 7 bases and J by 5 bases, 20 bases remained unmatched. Germline V gives CDR1 SNHLY, CDR2 FYNNEI. The CDR3 extends over 18 amino acids. The CDR3 reads CASIWGGLIAGFHNEQFF. As DNA, the CDR3 is TGTGCCAGCATTTGGGGAGGGTTAATAGCGGGCTTCCACAATGAGCAGTTCTTC.

V is TRBV27 and J is TRBJ2-7; D might be TRBD2 (6 bases). The CDR3 spans 19 residues. V shed 4 bases and J shed 1 base, with 26 bases lying between them. Germline loops: CDR1 MNHEY, CDR2 SMNVEV (reference sequence). CDR3 DNA sequence: TGTGCCAGCAGTTGGGGGACGGCGGGTTCAGGCGGGACGTCCTACGAGCAGTACTTC. The encoded protein is CASSWGTAGSGGTSYEQYF.

The gene calls are TRBV10-3 and TRBJ1-2; 7 nucleotides align to TRBD1. Germline CDR1 is ENHRY and CDR2 is SYGVKD. The CDR3 runs to 13 residues. Trimming took 6 bases from V and 6 from J; bases not matched to a gene: 7. The CDR3 protein is CAISGTEHDGYTF. The CDR3 DNA follows: TGTGCCATCAGCGGGACAGAACATGATGGCTACACCTTC.

This clone was detected only a few times. The chain has TRBV7-2 and TRBJ2-5, with D tentatively TRBD1 (5 bases). The V end was cut by 6 bases, the J end by 2 bases, with 16 bases between. The CDR3 runs to 15 residues. CDR1 is SGHTA, CDR2 FQGNSA, per germline. Here the CDR3 DNA reads TGTGCCAGCAGTCCCGGACACGGAGCTCAAGAGACCCAGTACTTC. Its protein product is CASSPGHGAQETQYF. Combining the CDR3 with reference TRBV7-2 and TRBJ2-5 gives the whole variable domain GAGVSQSPSNKVTEKGKDVELRCDPISGHTALYWYRQSLGQGLEFLIYFQGNSAPDKSGLPSDRFSAERTGGSVSTLTIQRTQQEDSAVYLCASSPGHGAQETQYFGPGTRLLVL.

V is TRBV28 and J is TRBJ2-7, with a weak D call TRBD2 (5 bases). V was clipped by 3 bases and J by 2 bases, with 32 bases between them. The CDR3 extends over 21 amino acids. Looked up from germline, CDR1 is MDHEN and CDR2 is SYDVKM. CDR3 amino acids: CASSFRDTILSAGTPTYEQYF. The CDR3 bases are TGTGCCAGCAGTTTTCGAGATACGATCCTTTCCGCGGGTACCCCCACCTACGAGCAGTACTTC.

The CDR3, as DNA: TGTGCCAGTAGTATCGACCCGGGAGGGGAAAAACTGTTTTTT. This codes for CASSIDPGGEKLFF. The chain has TRBV19 and TRBJ1-4; no clear D gene. Trimming removed 3 bases at V and 8 bases at J, with 13 bases between. Per germline, CDR1 LNHDA and CDR2 SQIVND (reference sequence). CDR3 length equals 14 residues. The entire variable domain, with the rest obtained from reference TRBV19 and TRBJ1-4, is as follows: DGGITQSPKYLFRKEGQNVTLSCEQNLNHDAMYWYRQDPGQGLRLIYYSQIVNDFQKGDIAEGYSVSREKKESFPLTVTSAQKNPTAFYLCASSIDPGGEKLFFGSGTQLSVL.

V gene TRBV9 combines with J gene TRBJ2-2; the match to TRBD1 covers 7 bases. In germline, CDR1 is SGDLS, CDR2 YYNGEE. Trimming cost V 3 bases and J 6 bases; bases outside gene matches: 11. The CDR3 totals 16 residues. The CDR3 DNA reads TGTGCCAGCAGCGAGGACAGGCTGTTATTTGCCGGGGAGCTGTTTTTT. This encodes CASSEDRLLFAGELFF.